One sample yielded the 13 T cell receptor beta chains listed below, sequenced in a study of blood T cells in healthy people across ages. Through a sample-barcoded 5' primer and a J-beta primer mix, a second PCR was run for roughly 6 to 11 cycles. TCRdb re-analysed the 5' RACE reads in MiXCR, keeping a single row per CDR3 protein. The sample lists 750,000 to 850,000 distinct CDR3 sequences, more than 20% occurring once. These data are also associated with another study on T cells of mothers and their children.

Input material: blood. The receptors originated from a boy aged 10-17 years in good health.

The chain recombines TRBV15 with TRBJ2-4, with a weak D call TRBD2 (5 bases). In germline, CDR1 is LNHNV, CDR2 YYDKDF (reference sequence). The CDR3 extends over 16 amino acids. V gave up 0 bases and J gave up 4 bases, with 13 bases separating them. CDR3 region: CATSRDLSGGKNIQYF. CDR3 DNA: TGTGCCACCAGCAGAGATCTCAGCGGTGGTAAAAACATTCAGTACTTC.

In its sample, this clonotype was seen a few times. The chain recombines TRBV5-1 with TRBJ1-1, with TRBD1 matching 7 bases. Germline V gene sequence: CDR1 SGHRS, CDR2 YFSETQ. V trimming: 4 bases; J trimming: 0 bases; junction bases outside the gene matches: 9. The CDR3 is 16 residues long. The CDR3 DNA is TGCGCCAGCAGCGGGCGACAGGGTCTGCTGAACACTGAAGCTTTCTTT. Its protein is CASSGRQGLLNTEAFF.

This clonotype was seen a few times. The chain couples TRBV29-1 to TRBJ2-7; 7 bases map to TRBD1. The germline V gene encodes CDR1 SQVTM and CDR2 ANQGSEA. There are 13 residues in the CDR3. Unmatched junction bases numbered 4, after V lost 3 bases and J lost 2 bases. In nucleotides, the CDR3 is TGCAGCGTTGAGGTGACAGGGACCTACGAGCAGTACTTC. Translated, it gives CSVEVTGTYEQYF.

This clonotype has more than one count but fewer than ten. The gene calls are TRBV29-1 and TRBJ2-1; 8 bases line up with TRBD1. Judging by the DNA end, TRBJ2-5 fits better; the J call may be wrong. Germline CDR1 is SQVTM and CDR2 is ANQGSEA. The CDR3 has 12 residues. CDR3: CSVDGQGGTQYF. For the CDR3, the DNA is TGCAGCGTTGACGGACAGGGAGGGACCCAGTACTTC.

The V call is TRBV25-1, the J call TRBJ2-3; D gene uncertain. From germline, CDR1 is MGHDK and CDR2 SYGVNS. This CDR3 comprises 13 residues. Trimming took 1 base from V and 2 from J, leaving 4 bases between them. The CDR3 sequence: CASSELPTDTQYF. CDR3 DNA sequence: TGTGCCAGCAGTGAATTACCCACAGATACGCAGTATTTT.

This clonotype occurred a few times. The DNA for the CDR3 is TGTGCCAGCAGTGTCGGAGGACCTGCAACTAATGAAAAACTGTTTTTT. Amino acid sequence: CASSVGGPATNEKLFF. The rearrangement uses TRBV27 and TRBJ1-4, with no clear D. The germline V and J ends were trimmed by 5 bases and 0 bases, with 13 bases remaining between them. Germline V gene sequence: CDR1 MNHEY, CDR2 SMNVEV (reference sequence). CDR3 length: 16 amino acids.

V is TRBV27 and J is TRBJ2-7; weak D call: TRBD1 (6 bases). The CDR3 covers 13 residues. Germline V lookup: CDR1 MNHEY, CDR2 SMNVEV (reference sequence). Trimming stripped 7 bases from V and 1 base from J, with 11 bases between. The CDR3, as DNA: TGTGCCAGCAACCGTAGGGGGTCCTACGAGCAGTACTTC. It yields the protein CASNRRGSYEQYF.

There are a few counts of this clonotype. The chain couples TRBV29-1 to TRBJ2-1; 16 bases line up with TRBD2. The CDR3 spans 17 residues. Losses at the gene ends were 5 bases for V and 6 bases for J; bases not matched to a gene: 10. In germline, CDR1 is SQVTM, CDR2 ANQGSEA. The CDR3 nucleotides read TGCAGCGTTTCGGGACTAGCGGGAGGGCCCGACGGCAATGAGCAGTTCTTC. It encodes CSVSGLAGGPDGNEQFF.

This clonotype was counted only a few times. The chain is built from TRBV20-1 and TRBJ2-5; D call uncertain. Trimming took 1 base from V and 5 from J, leaving 11 bases between them. The length of the CDR3 is 13 residues. Germline CDR1 and CDR2: DFQATT and SNEGSKA (reference sequence). In DNA, the CDR3 is TGCAGTGCTAGAGTGACGGGCTGGGAGACCCAGTACTTC. The encoded protein is CSARVTGWETQYF.

This chain links TRBV27 with TRBJ1-5; no clear D gene. V was clipped by 0 bases and J by 0 bases, with 9 bases between them. The CDR3 covers 16 residues. The germline gives CDR1 MNHEY, CDR2 SMNVEV (reference sequence). The CDR3 spells CASSLSLPNSNQPQHF. The DNA of the CDR3 is TGTGCCAGCAGTTTATCTTTGCCGAATAGCAATCAGCCCCAGCATTTT.

This clonotype appeared a few times. The chain couples TRBV24-1 to TRBJ2-1; 12 positions match TRBD2. Trimming took 5 bases from V and 3 from J; bases not matched to a gene: 7. The CDR3 sequence is 17 residues long. From germline, CDR1 is KGHDR and CDR2 SFDVKD. CDR3 protein: CATSASGGAEGYNEQFF. The CDR3 DNA reads as TGTGCCACCAGTGCTAGCGGGGGGGCCGAGGGCTACAATGAGCAGTTCTTC.

The gene calls are TRBV6-6 and TRBJ1-1; 7 nucleotides agree with TRBD1. This CDR3 spans 15 amino acids. The germline V gene has CDR1 MNHNY and CDR2 SVGAGI (reference sequence). Losses at the gene ends were 6 bases for V and 1 base for J; bases not matched to a gene: 8. This CDR3 reads CASSLLGTANTEAFF. As DNA, the CDR3 is TGTGCCAGCAGCCTCCTAGGGACAGCGAACACTGAAGCTTTCTTT.

This clonotype was detected only a few times. V is TRBV28 and J is TRBJ2-5; 11 bases align to TRBD1. The V and J ends lost 6 bases and 5 bases, in that order; junction bases with no gene match: 8. Germline CDR1 reads MDHEN; CDR2 reads SYDVKM. The CDR3 is 15 amino acids. The CDR3 DNA sequence: TGTGCCAGCAGGCCCCGGGACAGGGGGAAGGAGACCCAGTACTTC. Amino acid sequence: CASRPRDRGKETQYF.